Sequencing of this T cell receptor beta chain was carried out in a study of blood T cell repertoires in COVID-19. Overall study context: COVID-19 samples collected from the United States, Italy and Spain covered acute and convalescent phases.

The table came from immunoSEQ multiplex PCR; TCRdb's copy has only in-frame clones and leaves some out. The sample lists some 180,000 clones, 83% occurring once. This clone was detected only once. The CDR3 is made up of 13 amino acids. V dropped 6 bases and J dropped 5 bases, with 13 bases sitting between them. The rearrangement links TRBV12-3 or TRBV12-4 to TRBJ1-1, with D hard to call. Sequencing was done on a sample of peripheral blood. This receptor was taken from a woman of 80 years or more with acute or convalescent COVID-19. As DNA, the CDR3 is TGTGCCAGCAGCACCCGGGCGGGGACTGAAGCTTTCTTT. Amino acid sequence: CASSTRAGTEAFF.